A selection of T cell receptor beta chains follows, all from one sample in a study of OX40 agonist ivuxolimab in advanced cancers. Generated by immunoSEQ multiplex PCR, the TCRdb table keeps only in-frame clones and is missing some. The table lists fewer than 85,000 clones, around nine tenths of them singletons. Sequencing used CD4+ or CD8+ T cells sorted from blood, obtained in a trial of the OX40 agonist ivuxolimab. Receptors were obtained from an adult with an advanced solid tumor such as melanoma, head and neck, liver or kidney cancer. Both conserved end residues are part of each CDR3. The D gene is left open where the match is weak. Clone size appears in some rows only: once, few, many, or a class for an expanded clone.

clone_size	d_call	v_call	cdr3_length	j_call	cdr3_nt	cdr3_aa
-	-	TRBV5-4	14	TRBJ1-1	TGTGCCAGCAGCTTGGAGGCCAGTGAGACTGAAGCTTTCTTT	CASSLEASETEAFF
few	-	TRBV19	14	TRBJ2-6	TGTGCCAGTAGAGAGGGGTATGGGGCCAACGTCCTGACTTTC	CASREGYGANVLTF
-	-	TRBV28	14	TRBJ1-1	TGTGCCAGCCGGAGGCGGGGGGGAGAATTAAGAGGTTTCTTT	CASRRRGGELRGFF
-	-	TRBV27	14	TRBJ1-2	TGTGCCAGCAGTTCACACGCAGGGGCGGGGGGCTACACCTTC	CASSSHAGAGGYTF
-	-	TRBV18	14	TRBJ2-7	TGTGCCAGCTCACCGCGGGATTCCTCCTACGAGCAGTACTTC	CASSPRDSSYEQYF
-	TRBD1	TRBV7-2	13	TRBJ1-1	TGTGCCAGCAGTCAACAGGGGGACACTGAAGCTTTCTTT	CASSQQGDTEAFF
-	TRBD2	TRBV7-2	15	TRBJ2-3	TGTGCCAGCAGCTTAGACGCCCCGGGGGGGAATACGCAGTATTTT	CASSLDAPGGNTQYF
-	-	TRBV11-3	13	TRBJ1-2	TGTGCCAGCAGTTCGGGGGGTAACTATGGCTACACCTTC	CASSSGGNYGYTF
-	-	TRBV28	15	TRBJ1-4	TGTGCCAGCACCGACAGCACTAATGAGGGGGAAAAACTGTTTTTT	CASTDSTNEGEKLFF
-	TRBD1	TRBV5-5	15	TRBJ1-5	TGTGCCAGCAGCGCGGGACAGGGGGCGAGGCAGCCCCAGCATTTT	CASSAGQGARQPQHF
-	TRBD1	TRBV5-1	15	TRBJ2-7	TGCGCCAGCAGCCGCGAGGGACAGGCCTCCTACGAGCAGTACTTC	CASSREGQASYEQYF
-	-	TRBV5-6	15	TRBJ2-3	TGTGCCAGCAGCTTAGGAGCGGGCAGCACAGATACGCAGTATTTT	CASSLGAGSTDTQYF
few	TRBD1	TRBV30	12	TRBJ1-1	TGTGCCTGGAGTGGGGACAGCCTTGAAGCTTTCTTT	CAWSGDSLEAFF
-	TRBD1	TRBV7-2	13	TRBJ1-2	TGTGCCAGCAGCTTGGGGACAGCCTATGGCTACACCTTC	CASSLGTAYGYTF
once	TRBD1	TRBV13	13	TRBJ1-2	TGTGCCAGCAGCTTACCAGGGGGCTATGGCTACACCTTC	CASSLPGGYGYTF
once	-	TRBV4-2	14	TRBJ2-3	TGTGCCAGCAGCCAAGACGGGTCCACAGATACGCAGTATTTT	CASSQDGSTDTQYF
once	TRBD1	TRBV11-1	16	TRBJ2-5	TGTGCCAGCAGCCCAGACATAGGACAGGGGTTGCAGACCCAGTACTTC	CASSPDIGQGLQTQYF
-	-	TRBV18	15	TRBJ2-3	TGTGCCAGCTCACCACCTGGACGGGGCACAGATACGCAGTATTTT	CASSPPGRGTDTQYF